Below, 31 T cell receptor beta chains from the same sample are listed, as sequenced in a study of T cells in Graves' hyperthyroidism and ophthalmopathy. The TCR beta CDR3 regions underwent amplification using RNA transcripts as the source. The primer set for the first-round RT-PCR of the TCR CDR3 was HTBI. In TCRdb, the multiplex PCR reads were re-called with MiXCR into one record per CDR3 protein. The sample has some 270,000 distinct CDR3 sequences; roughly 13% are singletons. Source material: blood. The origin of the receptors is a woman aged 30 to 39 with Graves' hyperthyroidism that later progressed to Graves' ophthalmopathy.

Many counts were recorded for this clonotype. The CDR3 nucleotides are TGCGCCAGCAGCTTTGAGGTGCCCACAGATACGCAGTATTTT. It codes for CASSFEVPTDTQYF. The chain joins TRBV5-1 to TRBJ2-3; D uncertain. V was trimmed by 2 bases and J by 2 bases, leaving 9 bases between them. Germline-derived CDR1 and CDR2 are SGHRS and YFSETQ. The CDR3 runs 14 residues. Looking up the rest from reference TRBV5-1 and TRBJ2-3 gives the full variable domain: KAGVTQTPRYLIKTRGQQVTLSCSPISGHRSVSWYQQTPGQGLQFLFEYFSETQRNKGNFPGRFSGRQFSNSRSEMNVSTLELGDSALYLCASSFEVPTDTQYFGPGTRLTVL.

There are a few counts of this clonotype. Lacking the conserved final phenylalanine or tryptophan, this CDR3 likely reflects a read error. CDR3: CASSLAGGSQETQYL. DNA for the CDR3: TGTGCCAGCAGCTTAGCGGGAGGCTCCCAAGAGACCCAGTACCTC. V gene TRBV7-6 combines with J gene TRBJ2-5; D is perhaps TRBD2 (6 bases). Germline CDR1 is SGHVS and CDR2 is FNYEAQ. The V end was cut by 0 bases, the J end by 1 base, with 9 bases between. This CDR3 comprises 15 residues.

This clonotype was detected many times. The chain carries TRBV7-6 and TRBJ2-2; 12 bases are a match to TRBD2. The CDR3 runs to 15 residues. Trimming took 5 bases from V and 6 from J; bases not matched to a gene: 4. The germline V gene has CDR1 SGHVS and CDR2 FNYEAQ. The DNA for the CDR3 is TGTGCCAGCAGCCCAGGACTAGCGGGATCCGGGGAGCTGTTTTTT. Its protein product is CASSPGLAGSGELFF.

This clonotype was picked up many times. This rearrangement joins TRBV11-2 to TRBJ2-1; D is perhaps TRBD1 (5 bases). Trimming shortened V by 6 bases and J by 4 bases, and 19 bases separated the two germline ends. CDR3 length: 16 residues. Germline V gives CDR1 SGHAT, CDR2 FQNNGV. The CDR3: CASSTMWGRGYNEQFF. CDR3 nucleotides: TGTGCCAGCAGTACGATGTGGGGCCGAGGTTACAATGAGCAGTTCTTC.

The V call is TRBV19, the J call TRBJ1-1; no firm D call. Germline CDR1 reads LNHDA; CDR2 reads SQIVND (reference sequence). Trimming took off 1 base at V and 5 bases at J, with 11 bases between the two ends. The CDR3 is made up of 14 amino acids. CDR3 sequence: CASSIGGRWTEAFF. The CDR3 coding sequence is TGTGCCAGTAGTATAGGGGGAAGATGGACTGAAGCTTTCTTT.

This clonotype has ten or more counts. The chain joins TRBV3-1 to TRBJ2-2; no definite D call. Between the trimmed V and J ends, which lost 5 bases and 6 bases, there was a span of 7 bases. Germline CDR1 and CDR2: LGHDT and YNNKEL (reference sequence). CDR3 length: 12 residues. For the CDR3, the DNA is TGTGCCAGCAGCGGATCGGCCGGGGAGCTGTTTTTT. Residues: CASSGSAGELFF. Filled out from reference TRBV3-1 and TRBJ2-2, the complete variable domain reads DTAVSQTPKYLVTQMGNDKSIKCEQNLGHDTMYWYKQDSKKFLKIMFSYNNKELIINETVPNRFSPKSPDKAHLNLHINSLELGDSAVYFCASSGSAGELFFGEGSRLTVL.

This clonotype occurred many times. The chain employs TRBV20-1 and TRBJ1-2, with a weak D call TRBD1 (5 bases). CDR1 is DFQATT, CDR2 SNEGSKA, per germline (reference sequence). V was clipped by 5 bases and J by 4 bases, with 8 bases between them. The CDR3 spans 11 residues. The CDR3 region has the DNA TGCAGTGCTGGGGGTAGCTATGGCTACACCTTC. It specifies CSAGGSYGYTF.

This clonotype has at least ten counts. DNA for the CDR3: TGTGCCAGCAGTCCCTCTCAGGGGGCGCGGGTCTATGGCTACACCTTC. As protein: CASSPSQGARVYGYTF. The V gene is TRBV6-2 or TRBV6-3, the J gene TRBJ1-2; TRBD1 agrees at 8 bases. The CDR3 is 16 residues long. Germline V gene sequence: CDR1 MNHEY, CDR2 SVGEGT. V was pared by 5 bases and J by 4 bases, with 12 bases of the junction left unmatched.

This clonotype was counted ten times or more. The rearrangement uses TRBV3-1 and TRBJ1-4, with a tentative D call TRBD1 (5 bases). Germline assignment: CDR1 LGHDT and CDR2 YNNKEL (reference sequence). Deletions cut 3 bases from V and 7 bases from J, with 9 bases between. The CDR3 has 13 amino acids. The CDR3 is CASSQQGGEKLFF. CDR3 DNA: TGTGCCAGCAGCCAGCAGGGTGGTGAAAAACTGTTTTTT.

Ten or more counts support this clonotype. Written as DNA, the CDR3 is TGTGCCAGCAGTTACAGGGGGCCCTCTGGGGCCAACGTCCTGACTTTC. Translated, it gives CASSYRGPSGANVLTF. The chain employs TRBV28 and TRBJ2-6; TRBD1 matches 9 bases. V lost 4 bases and J lost 0; bases outside the gene matches: 1. CDR1 MDHEN and CDR2 SYDVKM come from the germline V gene. The CDR3 runs to 16 residues.

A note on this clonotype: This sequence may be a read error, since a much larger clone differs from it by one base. CDR3 amino acids: CARSQEAMGDTQYF. The CDR3 region has the DNA TGTGCCAGGAGCCAAGAGGCGATGGGGGATACGCAGTATTTT. The chain joins TRBV4-2 to TRBJ2-3; no reliable D call. The CDR3 is 14 residues long. CDR1 is LGHNA and CDR2 is YNFKEQ in the germline V gene.

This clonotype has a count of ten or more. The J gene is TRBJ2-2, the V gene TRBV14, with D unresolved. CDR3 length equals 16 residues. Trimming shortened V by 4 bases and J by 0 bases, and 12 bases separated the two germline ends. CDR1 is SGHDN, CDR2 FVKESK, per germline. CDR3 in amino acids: CASSPKGFSNTGELFF. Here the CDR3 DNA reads TGTGCCAGCAGCCCAAAAGGGTTCTCGAACACCGGGGAGCTGTTTTTT.

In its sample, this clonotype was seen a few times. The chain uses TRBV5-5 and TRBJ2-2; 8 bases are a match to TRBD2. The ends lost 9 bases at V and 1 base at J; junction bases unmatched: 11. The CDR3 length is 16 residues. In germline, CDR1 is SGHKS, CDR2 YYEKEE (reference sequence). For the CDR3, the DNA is TGTGCCACTACACGGGGGGGACTAGTGAACACCGGGGAGCTGTTTTTT. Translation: CATTRGGLVNTGELFF.

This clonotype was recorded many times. CDR3 nucleotides: TGTGCCAGCAGTCCCCCCCCCCAGACTTACAATGAGCAGTTCTTC. It encodes CASSPPPQTYNEQFF. The V gene is TRBV12-3 or TRBV12-4, the J gene TRBJ2-1; no reliable D call. The CDR3 length is 15 residues. V gave up 5 bases and J gave up 4 bases, with 15 bases separating them.

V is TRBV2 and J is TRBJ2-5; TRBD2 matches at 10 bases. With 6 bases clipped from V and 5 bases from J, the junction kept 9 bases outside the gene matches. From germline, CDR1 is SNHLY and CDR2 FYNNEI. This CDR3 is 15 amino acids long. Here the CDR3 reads CASSGSGGARETQYF. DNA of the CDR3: TGTGCCAGCAGCGGAAGCGGGGGGGCACGGGAGACCCAGTACTTC. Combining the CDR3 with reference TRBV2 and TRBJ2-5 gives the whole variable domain EPEVTQTPSHQVTQMGQEVILRCVPISNHLYFYWYRQILGQKVEFLVSFYNNEISEKSEIFDDQFSVERPDGSNFTLKIRSTKLEDSAMYFCASSGSGGARETQYFGPGTRLLVL.

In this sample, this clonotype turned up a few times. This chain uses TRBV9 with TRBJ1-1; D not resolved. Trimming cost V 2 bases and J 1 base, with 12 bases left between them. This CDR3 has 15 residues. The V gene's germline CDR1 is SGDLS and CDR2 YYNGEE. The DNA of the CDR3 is TGTGCCAGCAGCGTTTTTTCAGACGGGAACACTGAAGCTTTCTTT. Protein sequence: CASSVFSDGNTEAFF.

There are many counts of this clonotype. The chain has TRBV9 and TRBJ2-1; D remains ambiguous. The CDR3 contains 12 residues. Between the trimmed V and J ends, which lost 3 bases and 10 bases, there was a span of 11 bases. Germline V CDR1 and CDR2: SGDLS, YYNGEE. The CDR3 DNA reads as TGTGCCAGCAGCGCAAACTTCAACGAGCAGTTCTTC. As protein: CASSANFNEQFF.

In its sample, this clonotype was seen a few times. The CDR3 protein is CASSQDKGATEAFF. The CDR3 DNA is TGCGCCAGCAGCCAAGATAAAGGTGCCACTGAAGCTTTCTTT. This chain joins TRBV4-3 and TRBJ1-1; D remains ambiguous. CDR3 size: 14 residues. Between the trimmed V and J ends, which lost 0 bases and 4 bases, there was a span of 9 bases. Germline-derived CDR1 and CDR2 are LGHNA and YSLEER.

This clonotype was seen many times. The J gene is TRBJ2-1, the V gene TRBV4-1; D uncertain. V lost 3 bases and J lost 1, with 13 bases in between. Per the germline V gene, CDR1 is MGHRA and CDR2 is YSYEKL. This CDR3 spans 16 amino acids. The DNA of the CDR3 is TGCGCCAGCAGCCACGTGAATCTTGTTTCCTACAATGAGCAGTTCTTC. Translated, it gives CASSHVNLVSYNEQFF.

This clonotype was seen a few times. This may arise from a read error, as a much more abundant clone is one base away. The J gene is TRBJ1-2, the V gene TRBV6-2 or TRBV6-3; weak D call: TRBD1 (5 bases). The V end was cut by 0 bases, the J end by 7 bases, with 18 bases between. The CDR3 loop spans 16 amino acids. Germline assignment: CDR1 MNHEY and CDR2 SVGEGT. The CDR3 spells CASSYSKSGGELGYTF. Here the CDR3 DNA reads TGTGCCAGCAGTTACTCGAAGTCCGGGGGGGAACTTGGCTACACCTTC.

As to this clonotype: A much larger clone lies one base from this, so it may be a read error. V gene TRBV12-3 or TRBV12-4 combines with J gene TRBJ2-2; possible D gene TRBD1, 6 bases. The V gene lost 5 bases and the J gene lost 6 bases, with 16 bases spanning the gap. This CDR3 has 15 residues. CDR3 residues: CASSASGTNAGELFF. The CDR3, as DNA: TGTGCCAGCAGTGCTTCCGGGACAAACGCCGGGGAGCTGTTTTTT.

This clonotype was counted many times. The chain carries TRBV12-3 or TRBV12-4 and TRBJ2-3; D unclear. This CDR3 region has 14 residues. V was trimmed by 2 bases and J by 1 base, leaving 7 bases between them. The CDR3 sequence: CASSLSHGTDTQYF. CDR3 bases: TGTGCCAGCAGTTTATCTCACGGCACAGATACGCAGTATTTT.

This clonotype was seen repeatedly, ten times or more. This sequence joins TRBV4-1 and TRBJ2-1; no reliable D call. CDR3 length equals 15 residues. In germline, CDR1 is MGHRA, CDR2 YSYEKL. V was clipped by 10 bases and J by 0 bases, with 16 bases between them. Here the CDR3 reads CATAALPSSYNEQFF. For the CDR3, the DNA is TGCGCCACCGCGGCCCTCCCTAGCTCCTACAATGAGCAGTTCTTC.

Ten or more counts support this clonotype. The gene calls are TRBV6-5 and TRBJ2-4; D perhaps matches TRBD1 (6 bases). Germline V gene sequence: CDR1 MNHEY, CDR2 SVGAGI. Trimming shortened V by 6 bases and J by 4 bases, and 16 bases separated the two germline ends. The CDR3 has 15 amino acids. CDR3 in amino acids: CASRTGPSHKNIQYF. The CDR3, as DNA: TGTGCCAGCAGAACAGGGCCTTCTCATAAAAACATTCAGTACTTC.

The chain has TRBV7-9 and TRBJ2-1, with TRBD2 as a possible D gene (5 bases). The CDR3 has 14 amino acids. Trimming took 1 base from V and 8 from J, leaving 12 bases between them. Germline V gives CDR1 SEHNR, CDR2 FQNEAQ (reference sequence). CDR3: CASSLGGSDYEQFF. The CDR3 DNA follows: TGTGCCAGCAGCTTAGGAGGGAGTGACTATGAGCAGTTCTTC.

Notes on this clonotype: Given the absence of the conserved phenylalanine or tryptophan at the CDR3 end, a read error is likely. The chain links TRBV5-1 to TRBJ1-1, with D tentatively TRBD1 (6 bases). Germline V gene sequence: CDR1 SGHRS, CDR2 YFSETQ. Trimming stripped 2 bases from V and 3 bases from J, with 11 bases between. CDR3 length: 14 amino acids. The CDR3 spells CASSLQTGDTEAFL. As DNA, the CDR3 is TGCGCCAGCAGCTTACAGACAGGAGACACTGAAGCTTTCCTT.

CDR3 region: CASSRGLASTDTQYF. The CDR3 coding sequence is TGTGCCAGCAGCCGCGGACTAGCGAGCACAGATACGCAGTATTTT. This chain joins TRBV7-3 and TRBJ2-3; 9 bases map to TRBD2. The CDR3 is made up of 15 amino acids. The germline V gene has CDR1 SGHTA and CDR2 FQGTGA. J gave up 0 bases and V 5 bases, and 3 bases lay outside the gene matches.

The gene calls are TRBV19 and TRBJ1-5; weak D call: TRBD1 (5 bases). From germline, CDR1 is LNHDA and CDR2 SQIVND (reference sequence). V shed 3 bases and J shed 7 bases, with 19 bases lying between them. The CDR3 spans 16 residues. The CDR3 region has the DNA TGTGCCAGTAGTATGAGGGGTCAGAAACGCGGGCAGCCCCAGCATTTT. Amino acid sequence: CASSMRGQKRGQPQHF. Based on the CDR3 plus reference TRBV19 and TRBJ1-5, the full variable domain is DGGITQSPKYLFRKEGQNVTLSCEQNLNHDAMYWYRQDPGQGLRLIYYSQIVNDFQKGDIAEGYSVSREKKESFPLTVTSAQKNPTAFYLCASSMRGQKRGQPQHFGDGTRLSIL.

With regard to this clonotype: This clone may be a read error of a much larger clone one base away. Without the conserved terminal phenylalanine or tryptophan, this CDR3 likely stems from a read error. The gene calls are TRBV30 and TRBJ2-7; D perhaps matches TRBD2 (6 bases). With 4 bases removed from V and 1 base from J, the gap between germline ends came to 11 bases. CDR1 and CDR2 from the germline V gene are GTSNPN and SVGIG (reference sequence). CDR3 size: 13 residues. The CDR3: CAWTGDLSYEQYS. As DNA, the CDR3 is TGTGCCTGGACCGGGGACTTATCCTACGAGCAGTACTCC.

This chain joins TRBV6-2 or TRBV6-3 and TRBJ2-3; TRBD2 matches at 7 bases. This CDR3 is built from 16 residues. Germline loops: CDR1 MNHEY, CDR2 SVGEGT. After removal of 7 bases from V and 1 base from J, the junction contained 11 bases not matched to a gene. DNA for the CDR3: TGTGCCAGCACCTCGGGGGGAGTATCGGGCACAGATACGCAGTATTTT. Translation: CASTSGGVSGTDTQYF.

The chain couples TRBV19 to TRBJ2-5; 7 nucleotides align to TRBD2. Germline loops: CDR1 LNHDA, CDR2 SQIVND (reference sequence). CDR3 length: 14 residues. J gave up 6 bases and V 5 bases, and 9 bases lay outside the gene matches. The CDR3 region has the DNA TGTGCCAGTAGTCACCGCGGGAGTGTGAAGACCCAGTACTTC. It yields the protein CASSHRGSVKTQYF.